Below, 20 T cell receptor beta chains from the same sample are listed, as sequenced in a study of blood T cell repertoires in COVID-19. Some clones are missing from TCRdb's copy, which holds only in-frame ones; the method was immunoSEQ multiplex PCR. The sample lists about 92,000 clones; about 90% were seen once. The sample was peripheral blood. These receptor sequences come from a human donor with active COVID-19. The donor label of this sample is uncertain.

The CDR3 bases are TGTGCCAGCAGTTGGACAGGGGGCTGGGGAAGCAATCAGCCCCAGCATTTT. Protein sequence: CASSWTGGWGSNQPQHF. This chain joins TRBV6-2 or TRBV6-3 and TRBJ1-5; TRBD1 agrees at 11 bases. V shed 4 bases and J 1 base; nucleotides not matched to a gene: 6. The CDR3 sequence is 17 residues long. Germline V CDR1 and CDR2: MNHEY, SVGEGT.

The genes are TRBV2 and TRBJ2-3, with D hard to call. Germline lookup yields CDR1 SNHLY and CDR2 FYNNEI. CDR3 size: 13 residues. Trimming stripped 2 bases from V and 2 bases from J, with 5 bases between. DNA of the CDR3: TGTGCCAGCAGTGAAATAAACACAGATACGCAGTATTTT. Translation gives CASSEINTDTQYF.

The chain has TRBV6-5 and TRBJ2-7; 8 nucleotides line up with TRBD1. The CDR3 length is 15 residues. Looked up from germline, CDR1 is MNHEY and CDR2 is SVGAGI. Trimming cost V 2 bases and J 5 bases; bases outside gene matches: 8. DNA of the CDR3: TGTGCCAGCAGTTACGGTCTGGACAGGGTCCACGAGCAGTACTTC. This encodes CASSYGLDRVHEQYF.

The chain links TRBV3-1 (or the pseudogene TRBV3-2) to TRBJ1-5, with D maybe TRBD1 (5 bases). CDR1 is LGHDT, CDR2 YNNKEL, per germline (reference sequence). The V end was cut by 1 base, the J end by 6 bases, with 10 bases between. The CDR3 length is 14 residues. The CDR3 nucleotides read TGTGCCAGCAGCCAAGGCAGGGCCGGTCAGCCCCAGCATTTT. Protein sequence: CASSQGRAGQPQHF.

The chain is built from TRBV7-9 and TRBJ1-1; a possible D gene is TRBD1 (6 bases). Germline V gene data show CDR1 as SEHNR and CDR2 as FQNEAQ (reference sequence). The CDR3 runs 14 residues. V was shortened by 5 bases and J by 10 bases, with 20 bases between the two germline ends. The CDR3 DNA follows: TGTGCCAGCAGCACCCCGGGGGGGCAGACTTCAGCTTTCTTT. Residues: CASSTPGGQTSAFF.

V and J are TRBV13 and TRBJ1-2; D possibly corresponds to TRBD1 (5 bases). The germline V gene encodes CDR1 PRHDT and CDR2 FYEKMQ (reference sequence). The CDR3 covers 14 residues. Trimming removed 0 bases at V and 7 bases at J, with 12 bases between. The CDR3, as DNA: TGTGCCAGCAGCTTAGGCCGGGGGGTATCTGGCTACACCTTC. This translates into CASSLGRGVSGYTF.

The chain couples TRBV2 to TRBJ1-1; D might be TRBD1 (6 bases). Trimming stripped 0 bases from V and 4 bases from J, with 18 bases between. This CDR3 is 17 amino acids long. In germline, CDR1 is SNHLY, CDR2 FYNNEI. The CDR3 loop reads CASSEAPGGGQRTEAFF. CDR3 bases: TGTGCCAGCAGTGAAGCCCCCGGGGGGGGGCAACGCACTGAAGCTTTCTTT.

Only one count was recorded for this clone. This chain uses TRBV4-3 with TRBJ1-5; TRBD1 matches at 8 bases. Germline V gene data show CDR1 as LGHNA and CDR2 as YSLEER. J lost 2 bases, V lost 1 base, and 10 bases had no gene match. The CDR3 contains 18 residues. The CDR3 protein is CASSQVAGGDWGNQPQHF. CDR3 nucleotide sequence: TGCGCCAGCAGCCAAGTCGCAGGGGGCGACTGGGGCAATCAGCCCCAGCATTTT.

The chain recombines TRBV12-3 or TRBV12-4 with TRBJ2-1, with a possible D match to TRBD2 (5 bases). The CDR3 is made up of 12 amino acids. V dropped 5 bases and J dropped 8 bases, with 10 bases sitting between them. The CDR3 coding sequence is TGTGCCAGCAGTGCGGGTTTTTATGAGCAGTTCTTC. Protein product: CASSAGFYEQFF.

V is TRBV5-4 and J is TRBJ1-4; no clear D gene. Trimming left V 4 bases short and J 6 bases short, with 19 bases between. Germline CDR1 is SGHNT and CDR2 is YYREEE (reference sequence). The CDR3 is 16 residues long. The CDR3 loop reads CASSPGVRGDDEKLFF. The CDR3 nucleotides read TGTGCCAGCAGCCCTGGGGTCCGGGGAGATGATGAAAAACTGTTTTTT.

This clone has only one observation. The J gene is TRBJ2-1, the V gene TRBV11-3; TRBD1 matches 9 bases. V was clipped by 1 base and J by 4 bases; unmatched bases: 5. Germline V gives CDR1 SGHNT, CDR2 YENEEA. The CDR3 has 16 residues. The CDR3: CASSLGTGEWYNEQFF. In DNA, the CDR3 is TGTGCCAGCAGCTTAGGGACAGGGGAATGGTACAATGAGCAGTTCTTC.

The genes are TRBV3-1 (or the pseudogene TRBV3-2) and TRBJ2-1; 11 nucleotides line up with TRBD2. J lost 4 bases, V lost 3 bases, and 8 bases had no gene match. The V gene's germline CDR1 is LGHDT and CDR2 YNNKEL (reference sequence). The CDR3 sequence is 17 residues long. The CDR3 sequence: CASSQESGTSGYNEQFF. CDR3 nucleotides: TGTGCCAGCAGCCAGGAATCCGGGACTAGCGGTTACAATGAGCAGTTCTTC.

The CDR3 sequence is CASSFTGTSGGSYEQYF. In nucleotides, the CDR3 is TGTGCCAGCAGCTTTACCGGGACTAGCGGGGGTTCTTACGAGCAGTACTTC. This chain joins TRBV7-3 and TRBJ2-7; TRBD2 matches at 14 bases. Germline CDR1 reads SGHTA; CDR2 reads FQGTGA. The CDR3 is 17 residues long. After removal of 3 bases from V and 4 bases from J, the junction contained 8 bases not matched to a gene.

The chain is built from TRBV4-3 and TRBJ1-2; D is possibly TRBD1 (5 bases). CDR1 and CDR2 from the germline V gene are LGHNA and YSLEER. The CDR3 runs 14 residues. V was clipped by 1 base and J by 2 bases, with 8 bases between them. As DNA, the CDR3 is TGCGCCAGCAGCCAAGGGGGGGGAAACTATGGCTACACCTTC. Translating gives CASSQGGGNYGYTF.

The chain couples TRBV18 to TRBJ2-2, with 8 positions matching TRBD2. With 0 bases clipped from V and 1 base from J, the junction kept 1 base outside the gene matches. Per germline, CDR1 KGHSH and CDR2 LQKENI. The CDR3 consists of 16 residues. CDR3 nucleotides: TGTGCCAGCTCACCACCCCTAGCGGGGAACACCGGGGAGCTGTTTTTT. Translating gives CASSPPLAGNTGELFF.

The chain is built from TRBV19 and TRBJ1-4; D gene unclear. V was trimmed by 4 bases and J by 5 bases, leaving 11 bases between them. Germline V gives CDR1 LNHDA, CDR2 SQIVND (reference sequence). The length of the CDR3 is 14 residues. CDR3 loop: CASSKLYGNEKLFF. DNA of the CDR3: TGTGCCAGTAGTAAGCTTTACGGGAATGAAAAACTGTTTTTT.

This chain joins TRBV6-5 and TRBJ2-3, with 7 bases lining up with TRBD2. The junction had 8 bases not matched to a gene; V was cut back by 5 bases and J by 3 bases. The CDR3 has 15 amino acids. Germline loops: CDR1 MNHEY, CDR2 SVGAGI. As DNA, the CDR3 is TGTGCCAGCAGTCCCGCGGGGGTTCAGACAGATACGCAGTATTTT. This translates into CASSPAGVQTDTQYF.

This chain connects TRBV5-1 to TRBJ2-7; tentatively, D is TRBD1 (5 bases). V gave up 1 base and J gave up 2 bases, with 7 bases separating them. The CDR3 sequence is 13 residues long. Germline V CDR1 and CDR2: SGHRS, YFSETQ. The CDR3 DNA reads TGCGCCAGCAGCTTGATGACAGCCTACGAGCAGTACTTC. Protein sequence: CASSLMTAYEQYF.

The rearrangement joins TRBV6-2 or TRBV6-3 to TRBJ2-5; 7 bases map to TRBD1. The CDR3 extends over 19 amino acids. CDR1 is MNHEY, CDR2 SVGEGT, per germline. After removal of 6 bases from V and 4 bases from J, the junction contained 23 bases not matched to a gene. The CDR3 DNA reads as TGTGCCAGCAGCCAGCTGCGATGGCTCAGGGGGTTCCAGCCAGAGACCCAGTACTTC. This codes for CASSQLRWLRGFQPETQYF.

The chain joins TRBV5-1 to TRBJ2-7, with D hard to call. V lost 0 bases, J lost 5 bases, and 12 bases lay in between. The CDR3 is 14 amino acids. Germline V gene lookup returns CDR1 SGHRS and CDR2 YFSETQ. The CDR3 spells CASSLGVNTDEQYF. DNA of the CDR3: TGCGCCAGCAGCTTGGGAGTAAATACTGACGAGCAGTACTTC.